This is a list of T cell receptor beta chains from one sample in a study of CD8 T cells in ankylosing spondylitis. Using its own MiXCR run on the 5' RACE reads, TCRdb lists one record per CDR3 protein. This sample carries nearly 350,000 distinct CDR3 sequences, about 14% of them seen once, and the ten largest clones take roughly 0.99%. Source material: blood, either unsorted or a sorted T cell fraction (not recorded which). Receptors were obtained from a male donor with ankylosing spondylitis or in good health (not recorded which). The CDR3 runs from the conserved cysteine through the conserved F or W. Each record gives: V gene, clone size, D gene, J gene, CDR3 DNA, CDR3 protein. The D gene is left open where the match is weak. Not every row has a clone size; where given, it reads once, few, many or a size class.

>TRBV7-9|NA|TRBD1|TRBJ2-3
TGTGCCAGCACTTCTTGGACAGGGGTTATGCCAGATACGCAGTATTTT
CASTSWTGVMPDTQYF
>TRBV7-9|NA|NA|TRBJ1-1
TGTGCCAGCAGCCTGGTACAGATTTTCGCTGAAGCTTTCTTT
CASSLVQIFAEAFF
>TRBV5-5|many|NA|TRBJ1-1
TGTGCCAGCAGCCCGAAGCCTCGGGTTCTGAACACTGAAGCTTTCTTT
CASSPKPRVLNTEAFF
>TRBV29-1|NA|NA|TRBJ1-1
TGCAGCGTTGGGACCCGGAGTAACACTGAAGCTTTCTTT
CSVGTRSNTEAFF
>TRBV28|few|TRBD2|TRBJ2-7
TGTGCCAGCAGTCCCGGACTAGAGACCTACGAGCAGTACTTC
CASSPGLETYEQYF
>TRBV12-3/TRBV12-4|few|NA|TRBJ2-1
TGTGCCAGCAGTTTGGGGCGGGGGACAGGATACAATGAGCAGTTCTTC
CASSLGRGTGYNEQFF
>TRBV10-3|NA|TRBD1|TRBJ1-5
TGTGCCATCAGCTCCGGACAGGGCGGGGGCAATCAGCCCCAGCATTTT
CAISSGQGGGNQPQHF
>TRBV12-3/TRBV12-4|NA|TRBD2|TRBJ2-2
TGTGCCAGCAGTTTTCGACTAGCGGGACTGGCCGGGGAGCTGTTTTTT
CASSFRLAGLAGELFF
>TRBV2|many|NA|TRBJ1-2
TGTGCCAGCAGTGAAAGTCGGGTGGCGGACTATGGCTACACCTTC
CASSESRVADYGYTF
>TRBV20-1|NA|TRBD2|TRBJ2-1
TGCAGTGCTAGAATCCTAGCGGCCCCCCTGTTGAAGCAGATCTTC
CSARILAAPLLKQIF
>TRBV2|NA|NA|TRBJ1-1
TGTGCCAGCAGTGGTGGGGCGACTGAAGCTTTCTTT
CASSGGATEAFF
>TRBV4-1|NA|NA|TRBJ1-2
TGCGCCAGCAGCCAACCGACAGTCGCTAACTATGGCTACACCTTC
CASSQPTVANYGYTF
>TRBV4-1|few|TRBD1|TRBJ2-2
TGCGCCAGCAGCCCGACAGGGGAGTTAAGGGCCGGGGAGCTGTTTTTT
CASSPTGELRAGELFF
>TRBV5-6|few|NA|TRBJ1-1
TGTGCCAGCAGCTTGGGTCGGACACTGAACACTGAAGCTTTCTTT
CASSLGRTLNTEAFF
>TRBV3-1|many|NA|TRBJ2-1
TGTGCCAGCAGCCCGGGGGACCTATACAATGAGCAGTTCTTC
CASSPGDLYNEQFF
>TRBV11-2|few|NA|TRBJ1-2
TGTGCCAGCAGCCGCCGGACACTTAACTATGGCTACACCTTC
CASSRRTLNYGYTF
>TRBV20-1|few|TRBD2|TRBJ2-7
TGCAGTGCTAGGGGGGCGGGACTAGCGGTCTACGAGCAGTACTTC
CSARGAGLAVYEQYF
>TRBV4-2|NA|TRBD1|TRBJ1-1
TGTGCCAGCAGCCAAGATGTTGGGACAGGAAAGAAAGCTTTCTTT
CASSQDVGTGKKAFF